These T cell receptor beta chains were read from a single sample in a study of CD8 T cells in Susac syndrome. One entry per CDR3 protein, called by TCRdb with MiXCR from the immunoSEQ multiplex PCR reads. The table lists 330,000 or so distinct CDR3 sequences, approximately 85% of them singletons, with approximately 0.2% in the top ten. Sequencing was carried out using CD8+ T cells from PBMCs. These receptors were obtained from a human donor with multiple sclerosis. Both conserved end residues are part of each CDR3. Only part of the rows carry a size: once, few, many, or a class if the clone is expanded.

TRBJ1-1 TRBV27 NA CASSLVTGGTEAFF
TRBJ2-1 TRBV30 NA CAWGWGNEQFF
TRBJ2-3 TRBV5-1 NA CASVRTPGDPDTQYF
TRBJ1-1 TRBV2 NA CASSETVTGAAMAFF
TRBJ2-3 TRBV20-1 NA CSAAGDRANTDTQYF
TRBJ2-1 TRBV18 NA CASSPPGTSGYEQFF
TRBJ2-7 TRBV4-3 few CASSQGRGSYEQYF
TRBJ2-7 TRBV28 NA CASSFLGTEYSYEQYF
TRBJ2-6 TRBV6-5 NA CASSYSEAGANVLTF
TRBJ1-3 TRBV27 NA CASSPLPGQGPNTIYF
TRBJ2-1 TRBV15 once CATSRARGTEQFF
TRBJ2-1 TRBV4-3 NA CASSPGGIPYNEQFF
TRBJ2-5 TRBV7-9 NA CASSWMQETQYF
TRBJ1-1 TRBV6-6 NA CASTRGDTEAFF
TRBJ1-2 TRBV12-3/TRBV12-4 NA CASSHGGNYGYTF